Following are 6 T cell receptor beta chains from one sample sequenced in a study of memory B cells and T cells in multiple sclerosis. Sequenced by immunoSEQ multiplex PCR; TCRdb stores in-frame clones only, minus some. The data hold around 670 clones, with about 80% observed a single time. Sequenced material: brain tissue. The receptors were sampled from a human donor with multiple sclerosis.

This clone has only a few counts. A read error may account for a junction end that differs from germline. The V and J genes are TRBV10-3 and TRBJ1-1; D is possibly TRBD1 (5 bases). There are 14 residues in the CDR3. From germline, CDR1 is ENHRY and CDR2 SYGVKD. The CDR3 region has the DNA TGTGCCATCACTGAGGGGCACTCGAACACTGAAGCTTTCTTT. Translated, it gives CAITEGHSNTEAFF.

The chain employs TRBV2 and TRBJ2-5; 12 positions match TRBD1. With the DNA end fitting TRBJ2-7 better, the J assignment may be wrong. The CDR3 is made up of 15 amino acids. Germline assignment: CDR1 SNHLY and CDR2 FYNNEI. The CDR3 DNA is TGTGCCAGCATTCGGGGGGGACAGGGGGCTTACGAGCAGTACTTC. This codes for CASIRGGQGAYEQYF.

The chain employs TRBV29-1 and TRBJ1-3; 11 bases line up with TRBD1. With V trimmed by 6 bases and J by 0 bases, 10 bases remained unmatched. CDR1 and CDR2 (germline): SQVTM, ANQGSEA. This CDR3 has 17 amino acids. CDR3 amino acids: CSVRGTGGRSSGNTIYF. In DNA form, the CDR3 reads TGCAGCGTGAGGGGGACAGGGGGTAGAAGCTCTGGAAACACCATATATTTT.

J is TRBJ2-5 and V is TRBV6-1; 7 positions agree with TRBD2. The ends lost 0 bases at V and 4 bases at J; junction bases unmatched: 11. CDR3 size: 17 residues. The germline V gene encodes CDR1 MNHNS and CDR2 SASEGT. CDR3 amino acids: CASSEARGSGGGETQYF. The DNA of the CDR3 is TGTGCCAGCAGTGAAGCGCGTGGAAGCGGCGGGGGAGAGACCCAGTACTTC.

The chain has TRBV28 and TRBJ1-1; 8 bases fit TRBD1. Germline CDR1 and CDR2: MDHEN and SYDVKM. Germline trimming cut 6 bases from V and 1 base from J; bases unmatched to any gene: 7. This CDR3 is 15 amino acids long. The CDR3 sequence is CASSPRGPTNTEAFF. The CDR3, as DNA: TGTGCCAGCAGCCCCAGGGGGCCTACGAACACTGAAGCTTTCTTT. Full variable domain (missing parts from reference TRBV28 and TRBJ1-1): DVKVTQSSRYLVKRTGEKVFLECVQDMDHENMFWYRQDPGLGLRLIYFSYDVKMKEKGDIPEGYSVSREKKERFSLILESASTNQTSMYLCASSPRGPTNTEAFFGQGTRLTVV.

This chain uses TRBV5-5 with TRBJ1-2; D is ambiguous. This CDR3 contains 13 residues. V was cut by 5 bases and J by 8 bases, with 16 bases left in between. CDR1 SGHKS and CDR2 YYEKEE come from the germline V gene (reference sequence). In DNA form, the CDR3 reads TGTGCCAGCAGTTATGACTCGGCTGGCGGCTACACCTTC. It translates to CASSYDSAGGYTF. The complete variable domain, with remaining parts taken from reference TRBV5-5 and TRBJ1-2, reads DAGVTQSPTHLIKTRGQQVTLRCSPISGHKSVSWYQQVLGQGPQFIFQYYEKEERGRGNFPDRFSARQFPNYSSELNVNALLLGDSALYLCASSYDSAGGYTFGSGTRLTVV.